The 28 T cell receptor beta chains below all came from one sample that was sequenced in a study of cytomegalovirus exposure and HLA in healthy donors. The PCR employed 60 Vbeta primers together with 13 Jbeta primers. Clones were read by immunoSEQ multiplex PCR, and TCRdb kept only the in-frame ones, dropping some. The repertoire consists of tens of thousands of clones, with around 76% occurring once and the leading ten covering around 6.5%. Sequencing was carried out using PBMCs. The source of these receptors is a woman aged 45-65 years in good health and CMV-seropositive.

The DNA of the CDR3 is TGCAGCGTTACGGGGACGGGAGGGTTCGATGAGCAGTTCTTC. It is translated as CSVTGTGGFDEQFF. The V and J genes are TRBV29-1 and TRBJ2-1; 8 bases agree with TRBD2. The J segment lost 8 bases and the V segment lost 5 bases, leaving 11 bases of the junction unmatched. Germline-derived CDR1 and CDR2 are SQVTM and ANQGSEA. The CDR3 contains 14 residues.

In DNA, the CDR3 is TGTGCCAGCAGCCTTACTCAAGAGACCCAGTACTTC. Translated: CASSLTQETQYF. This chain connects TRBV5-4 to TRBJ2-5; no clear D gene. The germline gives CDR1 SGHNT, CDR2 YYREEE (reference sequence). This CDR3 comprises 12 residues. The V end was cut by 4 bases, the J end by 2 bases, with 6 bases between. The entire variable domain, with the rest obtained from reference TRBV5-4 and TRBJ2-5, is as follows: ETGVTQSPTHLIKTRGQQVTLRCSSQSGHNTVSWYQQALGQGPQFIFQYYREEENGRGNFPPRFSGLQFPNYSSELNVNALELDDSALYLCASSLTQETQYFGPGTRLLVL.

The genes are TRBV2 and TRBJ2-3; 7 bases align to TRBD2. Germline CDR1 SNHLY, CDR2 FYNNEI. The CDR3 consists of 12 residues. V trimming: 7 bases; J trimming: 5 bases; junction bases outside the gene matches: 3. The CDR3 loop reads CASTGGGDTQYF. The CDR3 DNA sequence: TGTGCCAGCACTGGGGGGGGAGATACGCAGTATTTT.

The rearrangement joins TRBV4-2 to TRBJ1-2; D is perhaps TRBD1 (6 bases). The germline V gene encodes CDR1 LGHNA and CDR2 YNFKEQ. V dropped 5 bases and J dropped 7 bases, with 17 bases sitting between them. This CDR3 is 14 amino acids long. CDR3 protein: CASSDSVGGIGYTF. In DNA, the CDR3 is TGTGCCAGCAGCGACTCGGTAGGGGGTATTGGCTACACCTTC.

This rearrangement joins TRBV28 to TRBJ1-4; D not certain. V lost 6 bases to trimming and J lost 11 bases, with 22 bases between them. In germline, CDR1 is MDHEN, CDR2 SYDVKM. The CDR3 has 15 residues. The CDR3, as DNA: TGTGCCAGCAGCATCGAGGGTCTGGCCCGCGGGAAACTGTTTTTT. This sequence encodes CASSIEGLARGKLFF.

This rearrangement joins TRBV9 to TRBJ2-2, with 10 nucleotides matching TRBD1. Germline CDR1 and CDR2: SGDLS and YYNGEE. The CDR3 consists of 16 residues. V was pared by 4 bases and J by 5 bases, with 8 bases of the junction left unmatched. The CDR3 DNA follows: TGTGCCAGCAGCTCAAGAGGGACAGGGGAGACCGGGGAGCTGTTTTTT. It translates to CASSSRGTGETGELFF.

This sequence joins TRBV5-6 and TRBJ2-2; 8 nucleotides align to TRBD1. CDR3 length: 17 amino acids. V dropped 6 bases and J dropped 4; count of bases not matched to a gene: 14. Germline V gives CDR1 SGHDT, CDR2 YYEEEE. The CDR3 protein is CASTQGGITGGTGELFF. Here the CDR3 DNA reads TGTGCCAGCACCCAGGGGGGCATTACAGGGGGCACCGGGGAGCTGTTTTTT.

J is TRBJ1-1 and V is TRBV4-2, with D unclear. V was trimmed by 0 bases and J by 1 base, leaving 3 bases between them. The germline V gene encodes CDR1 LGHNA and CDR2 YNFKEQ. The CDR3 length is 13 residues. CDR3 protein: CASSQERNTEAFF. CDR3 sequence (DNA): TGTGCCAGCAGCCAAGAGCGGAACACTGAAGCTTTCTTT.

The chain links TRBV9 to TRBJ1-4; no reliable D call. V dropped 2 bases and J dropped 1 base, with 6 bases sitting between them. This CDR3 contains 14 residues. CDR1 SGDLS and CDR2 YYNGEE come from the germline V gene. The CDR3 DNA is TGTGCCAGCAGCGTTTCAGGAACTAATGAAAAACTGTTTTTT. Translating it yields CASSVSGTNEKLFF.

J is TRBJ2-7 and V is TRBV9; 7 nucleotides line up with TRBD2. The CDR3 runs 14 residues. Germline-derived CDR1 and CDR2 are SGDLS and YYNGEE. V gave up 3 bases and J gave up 3 bases; unmatched junction bases: 6. CDR3 amino acids: CASSALAEGYEQYF. The CDR3 DNA reads as TGTGCCAGCAGCGCTCTAGCGGAGGGCTACGAGCAGTACTTC.

CDR3 loop: CASSRTRTGGAEQFF. Here the CDR3 DNA reads TGTGCCAGCAGTCGAACCCGGACAGGGGGCGCTGAGCAGTTCTTC. V and J are TRBV28 and TRBJ2-1; 11 nucleotides line up with TRBD1. The CDR3 is 15 amino acids. J gave up 9 bases and V 5 bases, and 9 bases lay outside the gene matches. CDR1 and CDR2 (germline): MDHEN, SYDVKM.

About this clone itself: The junction departs from the called germline gene at one end, perhaps through a read error. The chain recombines TRBV7-9 with TRBJ1-5; D is unresolved. There are 12 residues in the CDR3. The germline CDR1 and CDR2 sequences are SEHNR and FQNEAQ (reference sequence). The CDR3 DNA follows: TGTTCCAGCAGCTTTCTGAATCAGCCCCAGCATTTT. It is translated as CSSSFLNQPQHF.

The CDR3: CASSLGRGSTEAFF. CDR3 in DNA: TGTGCCAGCAGCTTAGGTCGGGGGAGCACTGAAGCTTTCTTT. V is TRBV11-3 and J is TRBJ1-1, with a weak D call TRBD1 (5 bases). Germline V CDR1 and CDR2: SGHNT, YENEEA. The CDR3 has 14 amino acids. The V gene lost 1 base and the J gene lost 4 bases, with 10 bases spanning the gap.

The chain combines TRBV6-6 with TRBJ1-5; D uncertain. The germline V and J ends were trimmed by 6 bases and 2 bases, with 14 bases remaining between them. Per germline, CDR1 MNHNY and CDR2 SVGAGI (reference sequence). The CDR3 is 15 residues long. The chain's CDR3 is CASSREGNGNQPQHF. The CDR3 DNA sequence: TGTGCCAGCAGCCGCGAGGGTAATGGCAATCAGCCCCAGCATTTT.

The chain links TRBV7-2 to TRBJ2-1; 12 bases line up with TRBD2. Germline CDR1 SGHTA, CDR2 FQGNSA. Trimming at V came to 5 bases and at J to 10 bases, leaving 9 bases not matched to a gene. CDR3 length: 15 amino acids. The CDR3 here is CASSLRLAGAREQFF. CDR3 coding DNA: TGTGCCAGCAGCCTACGACTAGCGGGGGCCCGGGAGCAGTTCTTC.

The chain has TRBV4-2 and TRBJ2-3, with 8 bases lining up with TRBD2. V shed 5 bases and J 0 bases; nucleotides not matched to a gene: 10. Germline V gives CDR1 LGHNA, CDR2 YNFKEQ. The CDR3 runs 17 residues. Here the CDR3 reads CASSAREERGSTDTQYF. The CDR3 DNA reads TGTGCCAGCAGCGCAAGAGAGGAGCGGGGGAGCACAGATACGCAGTATTTT.

The chain is built from TRBV6-1 and TRBJ1-2; a possible D gene is TRBD1 (5 bases). The V gene lost 7 bases and the J gene lost 0 bases, with 15 bases spanning the gap. The CDR3 spans 15 residues. Germline V CDR1 and CDR2: MNHNS, SASEGT. CDR3 DNA sequence: TGTGCCAGCATTACGACAGATCTGGCTAACTATGGCTACACCTTC. It codes for CASITTDLANYGYTF.

This clone was counted between two and nine times. The rearrangement joins TRBV6-1 to TRBJ2-2, with 8 bases identical to TRBD1. This CDR3 region has 14 residues. Germline loops: CDR1 MNHNS, CDR2 SASEGT. Germline trimming cut 6 bases from V and 5 bases from J; bases unmatched to any gene: 5. The CDR3 nucleotides are TGTGCCAGCAGGGGACAGGTAGAGACCGGGGAGCTGTTTTTT. Translated, it gives CASRGQVETGELFF.

The gene calls are TRBV2 and TRBJ1-5; D remains unclear. This CDR3 comprises 17 residues. Germline-derived CDR1 and CDR2 are SNHLY and FYNNEI. V dropped 2 bases and J dropped 0 bases, with 14 bases sitting between them. Here the CDR3 reads CASSELWAAVSNQPQHF. In DNA, the CDR3 is TGTGCCAGCAGTGAATTGTGGGCAGCAGTTAGCAATCAGCCCCAGCATTTT.

CDR3 nucleotides: TGTGCCAGCAGTTTACAGGGAAAGTATAGGACTGAAGCTTTCTTT. Its translation is CASSLQGKYRTEAFF. The gene calls are TRBV6-5 and TRBJ1-1; D might be TRBD1 (6 bases). The V gene's germline CDR1 is MNHEY and CDR2 SVGAGI. There are 15 residues in the CDR3. Trimming removed 4 bases at V and 5 bases at J, with 17 bases between.

CDR3 loop: CASTSGTFNEQFF. CDR3 coding DNA: TGTGCCAGCACTAGCGGGACCTTTAATGAGCAGTTCTTC. The chain combines TRBV5-5 with TRBJ2-1, with 9 bases aligning to TRBD2. The CDR3 has 13 residues. The trim removed 6 bases at V and 7 bases at J, leaving 5 bases unmatched. Germline V gene sequence: CDR1 SGHKS, CDR2 YYEKEE (reference sequence).

The V and J genes are TRBV13 and TRBJ2-7; TRBD2 aligns across 12 bases. Germline V gives CDR1 PRHDT, CDR2 FYEKMQ (reference sequence). CDR3 length: 15 residues. J gave up 2 bases and V 5 bases, and 4 bases lay outside the gene matches. CDR3 amino acids: CASSRRLAGAYEQYF. The CDR3 bases are TGTGCCAGCAGCCGACGACTAGCGGGAGCCTACGAGCAGTACTTC.

V usage is TRBV6-6 and J usage is TRBJ2-2, with 14 bases lining up with TRBD2. Germline CDR1 is MNHNY and CDR2 is SVGAGI (reference sequence). The CDR3 contains 16 residues. J gave up 5 bases and V 5 bases, and 4 bases lay outside the gene matches. The CDR3, as DNA: TGTGCCAGCAGTAACAGACTAGCGGGAGGGACCGGGGAGCTGTTTTTT. Its protein product is CASSNRLAGGTGELFF.

V gene TRBV6-5 combines with J gene TRBJ2-3, with D unclear. Between the trimmed V and J ends, which lost 0 bases and 4 bases, there was a span of 14 bases. The CDR3 totals 16 residues. CDR1 is MNHEY, CDR2 SVGAGI, per germline. The CDR3 nucleotides are TGTGCCAGCAGTTACTCGACTCCCCCCGGGTCAGATACGCAGTATTTT. This codes for CASSYSTPPGSDTQYF.

The chain links TRBV11-2 to TRBJ2-7; D not certain. The CDR3 runs 15 residues. Germline loops: CDR1 SGHAT, CDR2 FQNNGV. Trimming shortened V by 1 base and J by 0 bases, and 10 bases separated the two germline ends. In DNA form, the CDR3 reads TGTGCCAGCAGCTTAGTCTCGATCAGCTCCTACGAGCAGTACTTC. Amino acid sequence: CASSLVSISSYEQYF. The whole variable domain, filled in from reference TRBV11-2 and TRBJ2-7, reads EAGVAQSPRYKIIEKRQSVAFWCNPISGHATLYWYQQILGQGPKLLIQFQNNGVVDDSQLPKDRFSAERLKGVDSTLKIQPAKLEDSAVYLCASSLVSISSYEQYFGPGTRLTVT.

The rearrangement links TRBV6-5 to TRBJ2-2; 7 nucleotides agree with TRBD2. The CDR3 sequence is 15 residues long. Germline V gene lookup returns CDR1 MNHEY and CDR2 SVGAGI. V shed 4 bases and J 3 bases; nucleotides not matched to a gene: 5. This chain's CDR3 is CASSFGLVDTGELFF. CDR3 bases: TGTGCCAGCAGTTTCGGACTAGTAGACACCGGGGAGCTGTTTTTT.

This clone was detected a few times. The V and J genes are TRBV30 and TRBJ1-1; 8 positions agree with TRBD1. J gave up 5 bases and V 0 bases, and 2 bases lay outside the gene matches. The germline V gene has CDR1 GTSNPN and CDR2 SVGIG (reference sequence). This CDR3 comprises 13 residues. The DNA for the CDR3 is TGTGCCTGGAGTGTCGGACAGGGAACTGAAGCTTTCTTT. The encoded protein is CAWSVGQGTEAFF. Together with reference TRBV30 and TRBJ1-1, the CDR3 gives the full variable domain: SQTIHQWPATLVQPVGSPLSLECTVEGTSNPNLYWYRQAAGRGLQLLFYSVGIGQISSEVPQNLSASRPQDRQFILSSKKLLLSDSGFYLCAWSVGQGTEAFFGQGTRLTVV.

This clone was picked up one time. The chain carries TRBV30 and TRBJ2-6; 11 nucleotides agree with TRBD1. Trimming removed 1 base from V and 7 bases from J; junction bases left unmatched: 6. The CDR3 loop spans 16 amino acids. CDR1 and CDR2 (germline): GTSNPN, SVGIG (reference sequence). The CDR3 protein is CAWSGDRGFEANVLTF. CDR3 DNA: TGTGCCTGGAGTGGGGACAGGGGGTTTGAAGCCAACGTCCTGACTTTC.